These 19 T cell receptor beta chains came from one sample sequenced in a study of identical twins. Each CDR3 protein is one row after TCRdb ran MiXCR on the 5' RACE reads. Of 200,000 to 300,000 distinct CDR3 sequences listed, approximately 8% were seen once; the top ten hold about 5.8%. Separately, the same data were catalogued under a study of yellow fever vaccine responses in identical twins.

Sequenced material: CD8+ T cells sorted from blood. Source of these receptors: a woman under 30 in good health.

On this clonotype itself: A junction boundary mismatches the germline segment, possibly from a read error. J is TRBJ1-1 and V is TRBV29-1; 8 positions match TRBD1. CDR1 SQVTM and CDR2 ANQGSEA come from the germline V gene. This CDR3 is built from 13 residues. The CDR3 DNA sequence: TGCAGCGCCGCGGGACAGGCGAACACTGAAGCTCTCTTT. Translation: CSAAGQANTEALF.

This clonotype was recorded at least ten times. The V call is TRBV29-1, the J call TRBJ2-7, with D unresolved. The V gene's germline CDR1 is SQVTM and CDR2 ANQGSEA. This CDR3 is 13 amino acids long. V shed 0 bases and J shed 3 bases, with 9 bases lying between them. CDR3 nucleotides: TGCAGCGTTGAAGACAGCCAGAGCTACGAGCAGTACTTC. Translating it yields CSVEDSQSYEQYF.

This clonotype came up many times. This sequence joins TRBV14 and TRBJ1-2; TRBD1 is a possible D gene (5 bases). CDR3 length: 15 residues. Germline CDR1 and CDR2: SGHDN and FVKESK. V was trimmed by 0 bases and J by 4 bases, leaving 12 bases between them. This CDR3 reads CASSQETEGIYGYTF. The CDR3 DNA sequence: TGTGCCAGCAGCCAAGAGACGGAGGGGATCTATGGCTACACCTTC.

A few counts support this clonotype. The chain joins TRBV9 to TRBJ1-1, with a weak D call TRBD1 (6 bases). The CDR3 totals 14 residues. Trimming removed 4 bases from V and 0 bases from J, with 10 bases in between. CDR1 and CDR2 from the germline V gene are SGDLS and YYNGEE. The CDR3 DNA reads as TGTGCCAGCAGCTCAGGGGCAATGAACACTGAAGCTTTCTTT. Its protein product is CASSSGAMNTEAFF.

This clonotype was recorded at least ten times. This chain's CDR3 is CASTTGQGITDTQYF. For the CDR3, the DNA is TGTGCCAGCACCACGGGACAGGGAATCACAGATACGCAGTATTTT. The rearrangement joins TRBV6-1 to TRBJ2-3; 9 bases align to TRBD1. There are 15 residues in the CDR3. With V trimmed by 7 bases and J by 2 bases, 7 bases remained unmatched. CDR1 and CDR2 (germline): MNHNS, SASEGT.

This clonotype has just a few counts. At one end, the junction sequence differs from germline, possibly due to a read error. The rearrangement joins TRBV14 to TRBJ1-1, with D possibly TRBD1 on 5 matching bases. Germline CDR1 SGHDN, CDR2 FVKESK. The CDR3 is made up of 14 amino acids. This CDR3 reads CASSQVESDTEAFF. The DNA for the CDR3 is TGTGCCAGCAGCCAAGTGGAATCGGACACCGAAGCTTTCTTT.

This clonotype was recorded many times. The genes are TRBV12-3 or TRBV12-4 and TRBJ2-7, with D perhaps TRBD2 (6 bases). This CDR3 has 13 residues. The germline V and J ends were trimmed by 6 bases and 3 bases, with 12 bases remaining between them. CDR3 nucleotide sequence: TGTGCCAGCAGCCCGACTAGATTCTACGAGCAGTACTTC. Its translation is CASSPTRFYEQYF.

This clonotype showed up just a few times. V is TRBV9 and J is TRBJ1-3; 7 nucleotides line up with TRBD1. Germline V gives CDR1 SGDLS, CDR2 YYNGEE. Unmatched junction bases numbered 10, after V lost 3 bases and J lost 4 bases. The CDR3 totals 16 residues. CDR3 nucleotide sequence: TGTGCCAGCAGCGGAGGGGACAGCGGATCAGGAAACACCATATATTTT. Its protein is CASSGGDSGSGNTIYF.

This clonotype came up a few times. The CDR3 sequence: CASRLVETDTQYF. For the CDR3, the DNA is TGTGCCAGCAGACTAGTTGAGACAGATACGCAGTATTTT. The chain combines TRBV6-1 with TRBJ2-3, with D possibly TRBD2 on 5 matching bases. The germline gives CDR1 MNHNS, CDR2 SASEGT. The CDR3 runs 13 residues. V dropped 6 bases and J dropped 3 bases, with 10 bases sitting between them.

This clonotype has more than one count but fewer than ten. The DNA of the CDR3 is TGTGCCAGCAGCGTATCAAGGGCCAGCGGTGATACCGGGGAGCTGTTTTTT. This encodes CASSVSRASGDTGELFF. The rearrangement joins TRBV9 to TRBJ2-2; perhaps TRBD2 as D (5 bases). Trimming pared 1 base from V and 5 bases from J, leaving 18 bases between. Germline loops: CDR1 SGDLS, CDR2 YYNGEE. CDR3 length: 17 amino acids.

This clonotype showed up many times. The CDR3: CASSSGQGASPLHF. CDR3 bases: TGTGCCAGCAGCTCGGGACAGGGAGCTTCACCCCTCCACTTT. This chain joins TRBV7-6 and TRBJ1-6; 9 bases map to TRBD1. J lost 9 bases, V lost 4 bases, and 4 bases had no gene match. The germline gives CDR1 SGHVS, CDR2 FNYEAQ. The CDR3 runs 14 residues.

This clonotype was seen more than once but under ten times. The genes are TRBV5-5 and TRBJ1-3; no clear D. Germline V CDR1 and CDR2: SGHKS, YYEKEE (reference sequence). This CDR3 has 15 residues. Trimming removed 3 bases at V and 0 bases at J, with 10 bases between. CDR3 nucleotide sequence: TGTGCCAGCAGCTCGCATCCAAGCTCTGGAAACACCATATATTTT. Amino acid sequence: CASSSHPSSGNTIYF.

The table lists this clonotype with a few counts. The rearrangement uses TRBV7-9 and TRBJ1-3; D is unclear. V was clipped by 9 bases and J by 1 base, with 13 bases between them. This CDR3 has 14 amino acids. From germline, CDR1 is SEHNR and CDR2 FQNEAQ (reference sequence). The CDR3: CASEVRASGNTIYF. As DNA, the CDR3 is TGTGCCAGTGAGGTCCGGGCTTCTGGAAACACCATATATTTT.

This clonotype was counted many times. The chain couples TRBV14 to TRBJ2-3, with no clear D. Germline-derived CDR1 and CDR2 are SGHDN and FVKESK. V was clipped by 4 bases and J by 4 bases, with 12 bases between them. CDR3 size: 14 residues. The CDR3 nucleotides read TGTGCCAGCAGCCTTGGGGTAGTCGCAGATACGCAGTATTTT. Amino acid sequence: CASSLGVVADTQYF.

This clonotype was found many times. CDR3 bases: TGTGCCAGCAGCTTCGGTAGCGGGCAGCCCCAGCATTTT. Its translation: CASSFGSGQPQHF. The chain is built from TRBV5-6 and TRBJ1-5; D unclear. The germline V gene encodes CDR1 SGHDT and CDR2 YYEEEE. The CDR3 is 13 amino acids. V dropped 2 bases and J dropped 7 bases, with 10 bases sitting between them.

The sample holds a few counts of this clonotype. The rearrangement joins TRBV7-2 to TRBJ1-3, with D possibly matching TRBD1 (5 bases). CDR1 is SGHTA, CDR2 FQGNSA, per germline. This CDR3 contains 16 residues. V lost 7 bases and J lost 2, with 18 bases in between. CDR3 DNA sequence: TGTGCCAGCACCGGGACCGTGGAGAGACCTGGAAACACCATATATTTT. Encoded protein: CASTGTVERPGNTIYF.

This clonotype came up a few times. CDR3 region: CASSQTGTRGETQYF. DNA for the CDR3: TGTGCCAGCAGCCAGACCGGGACCCGAGGAGAGACCCAGTACTTC. This chain links TRBV7-2 with TRBJ2-5, with D possibly called TRBD1 or TRBD2 (5 bases each). Germline-derived CDR1 and CDR2 are SGHTA and FQGNSA. V was trimmed by 5 bases and J by 4 bases, leaving 17 bases between them. CDR3 length equals 15 residues.

This chain joins TRBV5-1 and TRBJ2-7; D gene unclear. The CDR3 runs 13 residues. Germline values: CDR1 SGHRS, CDR2 YFSETQ. V dropped 0 bases and J dropped 5 bases, with 9 bases sitting between them. The CDR3 coding sequence is TGCGCCAGCAGCTTGGCGTCGGGTCACGAGCAGTACTTC. Translated: CASSLASGHEQYF.

The chain carries TRBV7-9 and TRBJ2-1; D perhaps matches TRBD2 (6 bases). Between the trimmed V and J ends, which lost 4 bases and 4 bases, there was a span of 14 bases. The germline V gene has CDR1 SEHNR and CDR2 FQNEAQ (reference sequence). The CDR3 extends over 15 amino acids. The CDR3 DNA is TGTGCCAGCAGCTCCATCATTGCGGGGTACAATGAGCAGTTCTTC. It encodes CASSSIIAGYNEQFF.